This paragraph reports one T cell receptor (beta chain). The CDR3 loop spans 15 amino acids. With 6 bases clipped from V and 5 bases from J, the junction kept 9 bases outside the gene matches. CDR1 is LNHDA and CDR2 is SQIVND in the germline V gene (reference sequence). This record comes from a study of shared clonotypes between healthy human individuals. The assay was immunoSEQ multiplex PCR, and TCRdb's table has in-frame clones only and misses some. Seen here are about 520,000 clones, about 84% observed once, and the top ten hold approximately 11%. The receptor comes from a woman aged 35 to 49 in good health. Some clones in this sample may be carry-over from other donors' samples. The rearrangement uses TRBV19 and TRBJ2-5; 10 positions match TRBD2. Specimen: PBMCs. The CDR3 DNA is TGTGCCAGTAGCTCTAGCGGGAGAGGGTGGGAGACCCAGTACTTC. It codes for CASSSSGRGWETQYF. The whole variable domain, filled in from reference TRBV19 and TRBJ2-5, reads DGGITQSPKYLFRKEGQNVTLSCEQNLNHDAMYWYRQDPGQGLRLIYYSQIVNDFQKGDIAEGYSVSREKKESFPLTVTSAQKNPTAFYLCASSSSGRGWETQYFGPGTRLLVL.